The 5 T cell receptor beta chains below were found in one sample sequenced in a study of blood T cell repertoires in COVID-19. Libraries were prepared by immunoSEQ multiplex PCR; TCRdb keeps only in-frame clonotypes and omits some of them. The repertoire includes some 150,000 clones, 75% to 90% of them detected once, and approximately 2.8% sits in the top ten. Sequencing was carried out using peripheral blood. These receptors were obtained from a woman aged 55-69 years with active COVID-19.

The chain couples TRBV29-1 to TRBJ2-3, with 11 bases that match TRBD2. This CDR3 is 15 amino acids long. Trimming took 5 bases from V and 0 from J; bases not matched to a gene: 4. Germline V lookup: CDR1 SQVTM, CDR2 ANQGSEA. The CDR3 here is CSVTSGSASTDTQYF. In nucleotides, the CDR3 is TGCAGCGTTACTAGCGGGAGCGCTAGCACAGATACGCAGTATTTT.

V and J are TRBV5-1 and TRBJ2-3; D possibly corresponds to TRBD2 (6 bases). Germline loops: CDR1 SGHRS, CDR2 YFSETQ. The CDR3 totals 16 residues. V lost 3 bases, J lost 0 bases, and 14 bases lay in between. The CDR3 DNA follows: TGCGCCAGCAGCTCCCCGGCGGGGTTGAGCACAGATACGCAGTATTTT. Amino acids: CASSSPAGLSTDTQYF.

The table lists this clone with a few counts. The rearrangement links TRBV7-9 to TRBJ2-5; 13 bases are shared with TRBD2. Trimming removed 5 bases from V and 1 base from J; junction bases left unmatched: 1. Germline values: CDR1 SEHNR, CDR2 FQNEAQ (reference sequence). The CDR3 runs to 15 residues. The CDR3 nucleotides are TGTGCCAGCAGCCGACTAGCGGGAGGCCAAGAGACCCAGTACTTC. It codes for CASSRLAGGQETQYF.

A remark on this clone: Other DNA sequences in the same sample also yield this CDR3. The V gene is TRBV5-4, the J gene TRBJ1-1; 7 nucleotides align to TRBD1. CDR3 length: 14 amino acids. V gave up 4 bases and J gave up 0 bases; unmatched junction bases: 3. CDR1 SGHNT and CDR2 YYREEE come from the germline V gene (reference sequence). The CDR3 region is CASSLQGVNTEAFF. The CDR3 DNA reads TGTGCCAGCAGCCTCCAGGGGGTGAACACTGAAGCTTTCTTT.

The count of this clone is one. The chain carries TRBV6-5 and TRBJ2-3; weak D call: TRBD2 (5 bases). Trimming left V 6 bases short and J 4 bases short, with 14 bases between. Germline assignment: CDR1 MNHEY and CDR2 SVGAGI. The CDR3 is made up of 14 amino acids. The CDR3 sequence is CASRPSGKADTQYF. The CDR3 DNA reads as TGTGCCAGCAGGCCTTCGGGAAAGGCAGATACGCAGTATTTT.